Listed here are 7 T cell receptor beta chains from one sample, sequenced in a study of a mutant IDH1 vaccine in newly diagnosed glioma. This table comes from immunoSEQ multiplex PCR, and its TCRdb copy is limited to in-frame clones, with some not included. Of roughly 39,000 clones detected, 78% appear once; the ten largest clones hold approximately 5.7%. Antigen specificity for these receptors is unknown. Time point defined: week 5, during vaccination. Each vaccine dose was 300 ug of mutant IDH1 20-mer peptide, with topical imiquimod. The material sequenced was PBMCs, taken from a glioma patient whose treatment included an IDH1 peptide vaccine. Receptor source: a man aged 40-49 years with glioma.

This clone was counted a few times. The CDR3 is CASSDNTKSNQPQHF. The CDR3 nucleotides are TGTGCCAGCAGTGATAATACGAAGAGCAATCAGCCCCAGCATTTT. V and J are TRBV2 and TRBJ1-5, with D unclear. Looked up from germline, CDR1 is SNHLY and CDR2 is FYNNEI. Trimming removed 3 bases from V and 1 base from J, with 10 bases in between. CDR3 length: 15 residues.

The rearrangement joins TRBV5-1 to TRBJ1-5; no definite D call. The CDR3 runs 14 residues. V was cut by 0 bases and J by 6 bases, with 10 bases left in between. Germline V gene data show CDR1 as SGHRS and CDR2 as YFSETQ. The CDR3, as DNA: TGCGCCAGCAGCTTGGGTCCGCTTGGTCAGCCCCAGCATTTT. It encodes CASSLGPLGQPQHF.

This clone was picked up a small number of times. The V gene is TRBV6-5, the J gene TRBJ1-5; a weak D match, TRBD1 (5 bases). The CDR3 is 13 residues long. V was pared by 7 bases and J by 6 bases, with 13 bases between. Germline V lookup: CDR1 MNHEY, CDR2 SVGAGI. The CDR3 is CASTAVGGQPQHF. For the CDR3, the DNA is TGTGCCAGCACCGCAGTGGGGGGTCAGCCCCAGCATTTT.

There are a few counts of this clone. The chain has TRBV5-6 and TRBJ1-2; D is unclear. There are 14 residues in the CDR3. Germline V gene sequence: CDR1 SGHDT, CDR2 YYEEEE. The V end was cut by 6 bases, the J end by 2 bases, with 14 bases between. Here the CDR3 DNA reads TGTGCCAGCACCACACTCGATGAGAACTATGGCTACACCTTC. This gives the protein CASTTLDENYGYTF.

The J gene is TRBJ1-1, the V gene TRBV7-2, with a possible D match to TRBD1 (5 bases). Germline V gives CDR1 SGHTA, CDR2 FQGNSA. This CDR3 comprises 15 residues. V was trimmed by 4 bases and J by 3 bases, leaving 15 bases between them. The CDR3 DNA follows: TGTGCCAGCAGCTCCCGTGGGGGTGTCTACACTGAAGCTTTCTTT. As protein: CASSSRGGVYTEAFF. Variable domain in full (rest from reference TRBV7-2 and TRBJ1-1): GAGVSQSPSNKVTEKGKDVELRCDPISGHTALYWYRQSLGQGLEFLIYFQGNSAPDKSGLPSDRFSAERTGGSVSTLTIQRTQQEDSAVYLCASSSRGGVYTEAFFGQGTRLTVV.

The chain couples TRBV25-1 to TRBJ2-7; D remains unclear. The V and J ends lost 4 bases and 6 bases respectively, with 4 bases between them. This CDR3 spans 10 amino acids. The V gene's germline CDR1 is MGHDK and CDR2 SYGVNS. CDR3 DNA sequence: TGTGCCAGCAGTGGGGGCGAGCAGTACTTC. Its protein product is CASSGGEQYF.

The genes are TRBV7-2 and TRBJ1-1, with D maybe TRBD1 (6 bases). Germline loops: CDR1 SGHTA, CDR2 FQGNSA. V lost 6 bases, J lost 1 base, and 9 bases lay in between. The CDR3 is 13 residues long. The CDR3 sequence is CASRRQANTEAFF. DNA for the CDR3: TGTGCCAGCAGACGACAGGCGAACACTGAAGCTTTCTTT.